This TCR beta chain derives from a study of blood T cell repertoires in COVID-19 (TCRdb year 2020). At the level of the whole study: Samples from collaborators originated in the United States, Italy and Spain and spanned both the acute and convalescent phases of COVID-19. The prospective study material was composed of cDNA or gDNA derived from T cells, B-cell-depleted T cells, or PBMCs. Deeply sampled blood TCRbeta repertoires from subjects exposed to, actively infected with, or recovered from COVID-19 were included in the dataset. The repertoires were made available in a free public database intended to serve as a resource for research on the immune response to SARS-CoV-2. The samples were drawn from two sources: the first 160 participants of the ongoing ImmuneRACE study, and 1,000 to 1,500 subjects contributed by 6 global collaborators. Nearly every sample came with metadata listing a de-identified subject ID, COVID-19 status, age in years and sex. Where available, HLA class I and class II types were taken from metadata supplied by the sample provider and were not determined by assay-based typing. Study-wide conclusions, independent of this receptor: The amount of clinical and demographic metadata varied by source and participant and was provided uncurated.

Reading the germline V gene (reference sequence) gives CDR1 SGHNT and CDR2 YYREEE. Its CDR3 holds 14 amino acids, cysteine through phenylalanine. The entry retains the CDR3 DNA only, 42 bases that are in frame from base 1. V is clipped by 4 bases and J by 9 bases, and the sequence between their germline boundaries is 17 bases long. A note on this clone: Its antigen is currently not known. One base away there is no much larger clone; base qualities are not given.

The immunoSEQ Assay, a bias-controlled multiplex PCR, was used to amplify TCRbeta CDR3 regions from genomic DNA. In the paper's pipeline: The number of nucleated cells in each sample was estimated from the amplification of reference gene primers within the assay. To quantify the absolute abundance of each unique TCRbeta CDR3 rearrangement, sequence reads were collapsed and filtered. For each sample, productive Simpson clonality was calculated as the square root of Simpson's diversity index across productive rearrangements. This is the immuneACCESS table as TCRdb keeps it, with only in-frame sequences that have V and J called. A part of the clones is gone; compared with another copy, unresolved V genes explain less than half, and the rest is unexplained. Clone size and V and J calls were adopted from that table, with D and trimming inferred from the DNA. A total of 120,000 to 150,000 clones appear in this sample, 87% of them only once. Roughly 1% of the sample goes to the ten largest clones.

The collaborating institutions used their own protocols to collect whole blood in K2EDTA tubes. For TCRbeta analysis, collaborator samples were shipped as frozen whole blood, as isolated PBMCs, or as DNA extracted from either sample type. The source material was peripheral blood. The sequence was obtained from a woman in her fifties or sixties with acute or convalescent COVID-19. The V gene is TRBV5-4 and the J gene is TRBJ2-1, and the D gene may be TRBD2, 6 bases matching. The DNA is as follows: TGTGCCAGCAGCCTGAGACTAGATACAAGTGAGCAGTTCTTC. Its protein reads: CASSLRLDTSEQFF.